The present TCR beta chain was sequenced within a study of identifying expanded T cells in peripheral blood. TCRdb's table, derived via immunoSEQ multiplex PCR, lists solely in-frame clones and lacks some. This table has approximately 140,000 clones, 86% appearing once. Turning to this clone: Its antigen is undetermined.

Points from the study as a whole: Technical replicates showed roughly 1.2 changed clones; two weeks around 15; four weeks 19.

Germline V gene data show CDR1 as SGHRS and CDR2 as YFSETQ. Trimming removed 0 bases at V and 7 bases at J, with 16 bases between. The length of the CDR3 is 15 residues. The source of this sequence is a person aged 18-70 years in good health. The specimen sequenced was blood. The V and J genes are TRBV5-1 and TRBJ1-2, with D perhaps TRBD1 (6 bases). CDR3 DNA sequence: TGCGCCAGCAGCTTGGGATTTAGACAGGCGACTGGCTACACCTTC. It is translated as CASSLGFRQATGYTF.